This is a list of T cell receptor beta chains from one sample in a study of cytomegalovirus exposure and HLA in healthy donors. Profiled with immunoSEQ multiplex PCR; TCRdb holds only in-frame clones, not every one. The data show some 150,000 clones, roughly four fifths seen once. The specimen was PBMCs. These receptors came from a male donor in good health and CMV-seronegative. CDR3s include the opening cysteine and the closing phenylalanine or tryptophan. A D gene is named only where the DNA matches it firmly. Some rows mark clone size as missing; the rest say once, few, many or name a class of expanded clone.

V gene,D gene,J gene,clone size,CDR3 DNA,CDR3 protein
TRBV19,.,TRBJ2-7,once,TGTGCCAGTAGTTCGACAGGTTTGCACTACGAGCAGTACTTC,CASSSTGLHYEQYF
TRBV28,.,TRBJ2-3,.,TGTGCCAGCAGTTACCCCTCCGGGGATACGCAGTATTTT,CASSYPSGDTQYF
TRBV28,TRBD1,TRBJ2-7,.,TGTGCCAGCAGTTTTCCCTCGACAGGGAACACCTACGAGCAGTACTTC,CASSFPSTGNTYEQYF
TRBV7-2,.,TRBJ1-4,.,TGTGCCAGCAGCTCCTTTGGATTCTCTGGAGGAAAACTGTTTTTT,CASSSFGFSGGKLFF
TRBV7-6,.,TRBJ2-7,.,TGTGCCAGCAGCTACCGCAATGTCGGAGCCTACGAGCAGTACTTC,CASSYRNVGAYEQYF
TRBV6-1,.,TRBJ1-6,.,TGTGCCAGCAGTATTACGGGTAATTCACCCCTCCACTTT,CASSITGNSPLHF
TRBV25-1,TRBD2,TRBJ2-1,.,TGTGCCAGCAGTGAATCCCCCCCTAGCGGGTCTTACAATGAGCAGTTCTTC,CASSESPPSGSYNEQFF
TRBV27,TRBD1,TRBJ2-7,.,TGTGCCAGCAGTCGGACAGGGGGCTACGAGCAGTACTTC,CASSRTGGYEQYF
TRBV28,TRBD2,TRBJ2-3,once,TGTGCCAGCAGGTGGGGGACTAGCGGCATCTCCACAGATACGCAGTATTTT,CASRWGTSGISTDTQYF
TRBV7-2,.,TRBJ1-1,.,TGTGCCAGCAGCTTAGCGCCCGGGAGGAGGACTGAAGCTTTCTTT,CASSLAPGRRTEAFF
TRBV4-3,TRBD1,TRBJ1-3,once,TGCGCCAGCAGCCGAGATCTGGACAGGGGGATCACTGGAAACACCATATATTTT,CASSRDLDRGITGNTIYF
TRBV28,TRBD1,TRBJ1-2,.,TGTGCCAGCAGTCCCCGGGGACAGGGAAACTATGGCTACACCTTC,CASSPRGQGNYGYTF
TRBV18,TRBD1,TRBJ2-5,.,TGTGCCAGCTCACTCGAACAGGGGGTCTATGAGACCCAGTACTTC,CASSLEQGVYETQYF
TRBV5-8,.,TRBJ1-4,.,TGTGCCAGCAGCTGGACAGCCGTCCTTAATGAAAAACTGTTTTTT,CASSWTAVLNEKLFF
TRBV5-4,TRBD1,TRBJ1-1,few,TGTGCCAGCAGCTTGCCGCCGGGACAGGGCATGAATGAAGCTTTCTTT,CASSLPPGQGMNEAFF
TRBV4-3,TRBD2,TRBJ2-2,.,TGCGCCAGCAGCCATAATTCTCCTAGCGGGAGAGCGGACACCGGGGAGCTGTTTTTT,CASSHNSPSGRADTGELFF
TRBV5-1,.,TRBJ1-1,.,TGCGCCAGCAGCTTGACAGGCGGCACTGAAGCTTTCTTT,CASSLTGGTEAFF
TRBV10-3,.,TRBJ2-5,.,TGTGCCATCAGTGAGTCGTATAGTGAGACCCAGTACTTC,CAISESYSETQYF
TRBV7-2,.,TRBJ2-5,.,TGTGCCAGCAGCTTGTCCGGGAACAATCCCACCACCCAGTACTTC,CASSLSGNNPTTQYF
TRBV11-1,.,TRBJ2-1,.,TGTGCCAGCAGCTCGGGGTACTACAATGAGCAGTTCTTC,CASSSGYYNEQFF
TRBV9,TRBD1,TRBJ1-1,once,TGTGCCAGCAGCGTGGGGGACAGTAAGAACACTGAAGCTTTCTTT,CASSVGDSKNTEAFF
TRBV6-5,.,TRBJ2-4,.,TGTGCCAGCAGTTACTCGATAGGGAGTGCCAAAAACATTCAGTACTTC,CASSYSIGSAKNIQYF
TRBV5-1,TRBD2,TRBJ2-1,.,TGCGCCAGCAGTCGGGAGGCAGGGCACAATGAGCAGTTCTTC,CASSREAGHNEQFF
TRBV13,.,TRBJ2-2,.,TGTGCCAGCAGCTTACGAGGGGGTTTTACCGGGGAGCTGTTTTTT,CASSLRGGFTGELFF
TRBV15,.,TRBJ2-5,.,TGTGCCACCAGCAGAGGGCAGGAAGAGACCCAGTACTTC,CATSRGQEETQYF
TRBV7-8,.,TRBJ2-7,.,TGTGCCAGCAGCGCGCCCTGGCCACAGAGCTCCTACGAGCAGTACTTC,CASSAPWPQSSYEQYF
TRBV19,TRBD1,TRBJ1-2,once,TGTGCCAGTAGTACTTTACCGGGACAGGGGGCGCCCGGCTACACCTTC,CASSTLPGQGAPGYTF
TRBV15,.,TRBJ2-2,.,TGTGCCACCAGCAGAGAAGCGGTCCACACCGGGGAGCTGTTTTTT,CATSREAVHTGELFF
TRBV10-3,TRBD1,TRBJ2-5,.,TGTGCCATCAGTGCCGGGACAGAAGAGACCCAGTACTTC,CAISAGTEETQYF
TRBV13,TRBD2,TRBJ2-5,.,TGTGCCAGCAGCTCGAGCGGGACTAGCAAGTACTTC,CASSSSGTSKYF
TRBV9,TRBD2,TRBJ2-7,.,TGTGCCAGCAGCGTAGCAGGCAGACGGGGGGAAGGGGAGCAGTACTTC,CASSVAGRRGEGEQYF
TRBV28,.,TRBJ1-2,.,TGTGCCAGCAGTTTAACACGGACTACTAACTATGGCTACACCTTC,CASSLTRTTNYGYTF
TRBV27,.,TRBJ2-1,.,TGTGCCAGCAGTTTATCAGGGGCCCTGAGCTCCTACAATGAGCAGTTCTTC,CASSLSGALSSYNEQFF
TRBV7-8,TRBD2,TRBJ2-3,.,TGTGCCAGCAGCTCTGGTAGCGGGAGATGGGGGACAGATACGCAGTATTTT,CASSSGSGRWGTDTQYF
TRBV19,.,TRBJ1-2,.,TGTGCCAGTAGTACGCCCATGGGCTCTCGCAGCTACGGCTACACCTTC,CASSTPMGSRSYGYTF
TRBV27,.,TRBJ2-3,.,TGTGCCAGCAGTCTGACAGATAACACAGATACGCAGTATTTT,CASSLTDNTDTQYF
TRBV7-8,.,TRBJ2-7,.,TGTGCCAGCAGCCCCGCTAGATCCCTACGGGACGAGCAGTACTTC,CASSPARSLRDEQYF
TRBV28,.,TRBJ2-6,.,TGTGCCAGCAGTTTTCAGCAGGGGTACTCTGGGGCCAACGTCCTGACTTTC,CASSFQQGYSGANVLTF
TRBV6-5,TRBD1,TRBJ1-2,.,TGTGCCAGCAGATACAGGGGCGGCTACACCTTC,CASRYRGGYTF
TRBV9,TRBD1,TRBJ2-7,.,TGTGCCAGCAGCCCCGGGACAGGTAGTTACGAGCAGTACTTC,CASSPGTGSYEQYF
TRBV7-6,TRBD1,TRBJ1-2,.,TGTGCCAGCAGCTCAACAGACAGGGACCATGGCTACACCTTC,CASSSTDRDHGYTF
TRBV4-2,TRBD2,TRBJ2-5,once,TGTGCCAGCAGCCAAGCTGTCAGGAGTAGCGGGAGAATTTGGGAGACCCAGTACTTC,CASSQAVRSSGRIWETQYF
TRBV27,TRBD1,TRBJ1-2,.,TGTGCCAGCAGTCAGGGGACAGGGCTAGGTGGCTACACCTTC,CASSQGTGLGGYTF
TRBV7-6,TRBD2,TRBJ2-3,.,TGTGCCAGCAGCCTTCGCGGGGGTGGCACAGATACGCAGTATTTT,CASSLRGGGTDTQYF
TRBV7-9,.,TRBJ2-3,.,TGTGCCAGCAGCTCTTCGGGTCGCGCTTCCGATACGCAGTATTTT,CASSSSGRASDTQYF
TRBV19,.,TRBJ1-4,few,TGTGCCAGTAGTATAGTAAGCGGGGCGCCGGGAAGTGTAAAACTGTTTTTT,CASSIVSGAPGSVKLFF
TRBV12-5,TRBD1,TRBJ1-2,.,TGTGCTAGTGGTTTGGGGGGAGACAGGGAACCTCATGGGGGCTACACCTTC,CASGLGGDREPHGGYTF
TRBV14,TRBD1,TRBJ2-7,few,TGTGCCAGCAGCCTATGGACAGGGGGTTTGTACGAGCAGTACTTC,CASSLWTGGLYEQYF
TRBV6-4,.,TRBJ1-1,.,TGTGCCAGCAGTGAAGGGACATCAAACACTGAAGCTCTCTTT,CASSEGTSNTEALF